Below, one T cell receptor (beta chain) is given with its context. Antigen specificity is unknown. The diagnoses drew upon clinical symptoms, serum thyroxine and TRAb, thyroid ultrasound and orbital computed tomography. These data are taken from a study of T cells in Graves' hyperthyroidism and ophthalmopathy. Researchers amplified the TCR beta CDR3 regions from RNA transcripts. An initial round of RT-PCR targeting the TCR CDR3 relied on the HTBI primer set. TCRdb passed the multiplex PCR reads through MiXCR, listing each CDR3 protein once. The data show a few hundred thousand distinct CDR3 sequences, approximately 18% seen once. Study-wide results and caveats: Onset of ophthalmopathy came a median approximately 6.8 months after the model predicted it. Using 13 V-J features, a model discriminated ophthalmopathy from stable hyperthyroidism.

This CDR3 spans 16 amino acids. Germline values: CDR1 MNHNY, CDR2 SVGAGI (reference sequence). V was pared by 0 bases and J by 0 bases, with 9 bases between. The chain employs TRBV6-6 and TRBJ2-1; no reliable D call. Material: blood. This TCR came from a man younger than 30 with Graves' ophthalmopathy. Here the CDR3 reads CASSYSGRSSYNEQFF. The CDR3 nucleotides read TGTGCCAGCAGTTACTCTGGCCGTTCCTCCTACAATGAGCAGTTCTTC.